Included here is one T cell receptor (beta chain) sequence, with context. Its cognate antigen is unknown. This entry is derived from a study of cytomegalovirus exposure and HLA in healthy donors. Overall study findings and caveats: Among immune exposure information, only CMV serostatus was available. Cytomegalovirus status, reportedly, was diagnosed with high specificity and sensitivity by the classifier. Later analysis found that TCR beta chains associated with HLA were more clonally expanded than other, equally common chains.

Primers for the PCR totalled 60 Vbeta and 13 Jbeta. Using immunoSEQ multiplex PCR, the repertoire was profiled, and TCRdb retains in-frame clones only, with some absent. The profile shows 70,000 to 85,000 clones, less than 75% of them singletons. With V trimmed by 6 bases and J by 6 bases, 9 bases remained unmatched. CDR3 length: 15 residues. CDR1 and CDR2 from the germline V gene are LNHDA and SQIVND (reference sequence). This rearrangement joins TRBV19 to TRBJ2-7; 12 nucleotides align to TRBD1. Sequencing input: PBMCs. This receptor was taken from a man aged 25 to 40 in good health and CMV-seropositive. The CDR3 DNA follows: TGTGCCAGTAGACCTATAGGGACAGGGGGCACCGAGCAGTACTTC. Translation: CASRPIGTGGTEQYF.